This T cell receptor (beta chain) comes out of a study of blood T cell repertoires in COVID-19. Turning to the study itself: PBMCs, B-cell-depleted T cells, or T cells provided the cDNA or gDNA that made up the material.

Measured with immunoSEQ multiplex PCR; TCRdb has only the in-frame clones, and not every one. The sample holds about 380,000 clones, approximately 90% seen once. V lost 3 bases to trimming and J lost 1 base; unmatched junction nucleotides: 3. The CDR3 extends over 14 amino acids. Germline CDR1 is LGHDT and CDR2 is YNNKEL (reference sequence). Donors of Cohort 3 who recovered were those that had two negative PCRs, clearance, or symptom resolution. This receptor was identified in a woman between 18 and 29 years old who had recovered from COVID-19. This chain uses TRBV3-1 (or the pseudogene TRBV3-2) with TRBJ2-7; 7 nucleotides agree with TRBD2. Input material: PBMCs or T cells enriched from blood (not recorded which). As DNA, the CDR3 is TGTGCCAGCAGCCACCTAGCGGAGTCCTACGAGCAGTACTTC. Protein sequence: CASSHLAESYEQYF.